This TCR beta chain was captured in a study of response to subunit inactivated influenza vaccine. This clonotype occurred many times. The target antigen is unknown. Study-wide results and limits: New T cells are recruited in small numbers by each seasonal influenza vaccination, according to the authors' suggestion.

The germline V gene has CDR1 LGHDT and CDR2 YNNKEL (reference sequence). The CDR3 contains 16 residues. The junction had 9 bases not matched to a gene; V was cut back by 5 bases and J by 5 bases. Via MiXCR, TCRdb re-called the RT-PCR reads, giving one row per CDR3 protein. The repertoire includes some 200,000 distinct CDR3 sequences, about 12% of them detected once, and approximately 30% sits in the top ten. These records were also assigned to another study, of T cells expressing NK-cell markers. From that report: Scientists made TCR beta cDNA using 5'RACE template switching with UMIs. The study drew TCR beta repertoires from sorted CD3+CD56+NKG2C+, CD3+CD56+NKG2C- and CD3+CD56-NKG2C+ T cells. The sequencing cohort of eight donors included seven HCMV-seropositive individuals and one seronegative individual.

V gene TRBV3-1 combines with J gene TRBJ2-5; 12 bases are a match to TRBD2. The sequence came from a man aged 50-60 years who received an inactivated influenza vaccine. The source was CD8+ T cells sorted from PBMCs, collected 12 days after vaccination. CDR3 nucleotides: TGTGCCAGCAGCTCAACTGACGGGACTAGCGGGGAGACCCAGTACTTC. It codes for CASSSTDGTSGETQYF.